This T cell receptor (beta chain) derives from a study of memory CD4+ T cells and cytomegalovirus serostatus. The sort gate was single viable CD3+CD4+CD8-CD45RO+ cells for memory CD4+ T cells. Assay: immunoSEQ multiplex PCR; the TCRdb copy retains only in-frame clones and omits some. The table includes about 48,000 clones, around 78% detected once. Germline loops: CDR1 SGHVS, CDR2 FQNEAQ. The CDR3 is 15 amino acids. V was trimmed by 4 bases and J by 0 bases, leaving 11 bases between them. The receptor's source is an adult in good health and CMV-seronegative. Sequenced material: memory CD4+ T cells from blood. The chain combines TRBV7-8 with TRBJ2-3, with D maybe TRBD2 (5 bases). CDR3 protein: CASSYRLLSTDTQYF. The CDR3 region has the DNA TGTGCCAGCAGCTATAGACTATTAAGCACAGATACGCAGTATTTT.